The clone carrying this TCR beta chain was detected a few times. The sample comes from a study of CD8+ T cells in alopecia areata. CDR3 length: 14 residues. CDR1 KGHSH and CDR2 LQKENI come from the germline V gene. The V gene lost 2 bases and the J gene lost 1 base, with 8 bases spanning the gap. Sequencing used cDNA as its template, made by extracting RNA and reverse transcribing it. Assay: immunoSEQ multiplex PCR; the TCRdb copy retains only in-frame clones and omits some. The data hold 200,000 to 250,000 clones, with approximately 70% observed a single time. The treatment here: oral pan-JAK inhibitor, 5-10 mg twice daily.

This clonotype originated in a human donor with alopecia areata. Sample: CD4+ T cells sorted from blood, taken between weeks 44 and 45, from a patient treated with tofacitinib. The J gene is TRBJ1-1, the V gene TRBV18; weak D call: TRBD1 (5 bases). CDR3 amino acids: CASSPKDKNTEAFF. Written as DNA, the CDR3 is TGTGCCAGCTCACCAAAGGACAAGAACACTGAAGCTTTCTTT.